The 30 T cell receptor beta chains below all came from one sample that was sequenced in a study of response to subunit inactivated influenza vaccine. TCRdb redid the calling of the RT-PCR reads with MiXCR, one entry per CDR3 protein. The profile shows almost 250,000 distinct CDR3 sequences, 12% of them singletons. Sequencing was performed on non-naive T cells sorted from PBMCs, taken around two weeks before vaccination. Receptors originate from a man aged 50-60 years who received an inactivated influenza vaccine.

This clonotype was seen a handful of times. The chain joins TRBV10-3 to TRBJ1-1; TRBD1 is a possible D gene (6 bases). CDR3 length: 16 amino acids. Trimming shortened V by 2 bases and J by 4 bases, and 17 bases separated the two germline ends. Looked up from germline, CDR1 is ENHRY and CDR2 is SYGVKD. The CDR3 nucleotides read TGTGCCATCAGTGAGGATTTCCAGGGGCCGAGCACTGAAGCTTTCTTT. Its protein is CAISEDFQGPSTEAFF.

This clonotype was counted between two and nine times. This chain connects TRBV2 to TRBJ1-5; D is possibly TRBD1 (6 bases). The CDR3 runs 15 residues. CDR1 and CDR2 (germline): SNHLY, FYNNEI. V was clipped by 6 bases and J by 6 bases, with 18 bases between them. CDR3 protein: CASSSDRRQGQPQHF. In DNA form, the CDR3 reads TGTGCCAGCAGCTCGGACAGACGACAAGGTCAGCCCCAGCATTTT.

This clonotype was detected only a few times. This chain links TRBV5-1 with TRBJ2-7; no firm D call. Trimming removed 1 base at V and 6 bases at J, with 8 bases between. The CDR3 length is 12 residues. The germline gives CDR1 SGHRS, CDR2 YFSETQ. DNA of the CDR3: TGCGCCAGCAGCTTGACAGATACCGAGCAGTACTTC. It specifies CASSLTDTEQYF.

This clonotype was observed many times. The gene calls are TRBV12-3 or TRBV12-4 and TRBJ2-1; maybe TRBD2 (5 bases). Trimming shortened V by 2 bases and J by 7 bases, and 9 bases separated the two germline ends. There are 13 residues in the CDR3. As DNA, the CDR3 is TGTGCCAGCAGTTTAATCCCGGGGAATGAGCAGTTCTTC. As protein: CASSLIPGNEQFF.

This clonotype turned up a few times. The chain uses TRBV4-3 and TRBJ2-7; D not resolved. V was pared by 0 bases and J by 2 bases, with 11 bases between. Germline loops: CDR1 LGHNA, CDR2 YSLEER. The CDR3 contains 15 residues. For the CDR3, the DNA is TGCGCCAGCAGCCAAGATTGGAATCGAGCCTACGAGCAGTACTTC. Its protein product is CASSQDWNRAYEQYF.

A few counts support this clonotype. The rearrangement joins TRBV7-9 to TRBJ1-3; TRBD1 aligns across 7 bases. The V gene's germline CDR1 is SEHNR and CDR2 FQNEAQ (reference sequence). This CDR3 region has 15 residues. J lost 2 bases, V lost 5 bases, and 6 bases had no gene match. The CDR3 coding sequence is TGTGCCAGCAGCCTAACTACAGGGGCTGGAAACACCATATATTTT. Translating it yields CASSLTTGAGNTIYF.

In nucleotides, the CDR3 is TGCGCCAGCAGCACAGGGTACTCCTACAATGAGCAGTTCTTC. Protein sequence: CASSTGYSYNEQFF. J is TRBJ2-1 and V is TRBV5-1, with D perhaps TRBD1 (6 bases). With 4 bases removed from V and 0 bases from J, the gap between germline ends came to 8 bases. The CDR3 has 14 amino acids. In germline, CDR1 is SGHRS, CDR2 YFSETQ.

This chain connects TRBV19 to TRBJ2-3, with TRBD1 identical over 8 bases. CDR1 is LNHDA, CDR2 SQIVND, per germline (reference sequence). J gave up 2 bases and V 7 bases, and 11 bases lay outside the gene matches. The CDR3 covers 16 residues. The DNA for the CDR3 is TGTGCCAGTACACGGACAGGGAGGCTCCTCACAGATACGCAGTATTTT. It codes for CASTRTGRLLTDTQYF.

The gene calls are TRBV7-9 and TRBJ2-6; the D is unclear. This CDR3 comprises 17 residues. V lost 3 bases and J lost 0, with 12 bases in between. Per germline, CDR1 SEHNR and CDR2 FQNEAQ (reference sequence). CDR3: CASSLKSLSSGANVLTF. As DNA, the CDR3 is TGTGCCAGCAGCTTGAAAAGTTTGAGCTCTGGGGCCAACGTCCTGACTTTC. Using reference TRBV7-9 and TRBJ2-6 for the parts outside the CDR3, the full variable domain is DTGVSQNPRHKITKRGQNVTFRCDPISEHNRLYWYRQTLGQGPEFLTYFQNEAQLEKSRLLSDRFSAERPKGSFSTLEIQRTEQGDSAMYLCASSLKSLSSGANVLTFGAGSRLTVL.

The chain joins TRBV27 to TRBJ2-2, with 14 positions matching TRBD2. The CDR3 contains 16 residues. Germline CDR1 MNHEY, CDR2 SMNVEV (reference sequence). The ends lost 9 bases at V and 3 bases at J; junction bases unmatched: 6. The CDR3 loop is CASRTSGGFYTGELFF. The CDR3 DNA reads TGTGCCAGTAGGACTAGCGGGGGGTTTTACACCGGGGAGCTGTTTTTT.

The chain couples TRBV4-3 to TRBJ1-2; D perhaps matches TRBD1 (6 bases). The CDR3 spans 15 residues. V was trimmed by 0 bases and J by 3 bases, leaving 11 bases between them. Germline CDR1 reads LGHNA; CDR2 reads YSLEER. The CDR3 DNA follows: TGCGCCAGCAGCCAAGATTCACAGGGAGACTATGGCTACACCTTC. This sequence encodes CASSQDSQGDYGYTF.

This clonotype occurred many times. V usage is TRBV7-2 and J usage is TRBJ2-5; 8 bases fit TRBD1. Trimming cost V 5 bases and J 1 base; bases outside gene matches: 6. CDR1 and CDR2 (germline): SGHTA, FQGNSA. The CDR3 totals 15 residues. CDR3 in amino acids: CASSAQTGVQETQYF. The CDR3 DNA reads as TGTGCCAGCAGCGCTCAGACAGGGGTCCAAGAGACCCAGTACTTC.

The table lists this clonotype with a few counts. As DNA, the CDR3 is TGTGCCAGCTGTAGGACAGGGGTAAACTATGGCTACACCTTC. This sequence encodes CASCRTGVNYGYTF. The V and J genes are TRBV12-3 or TRBV12-4 and TRBJ1-2; 9 bases are a match to TRBD1. The junction had 6 bases not matched to a gene; V was cut back by 8 bases and J by 2 bases. The CDR3 runs to 14 residues.

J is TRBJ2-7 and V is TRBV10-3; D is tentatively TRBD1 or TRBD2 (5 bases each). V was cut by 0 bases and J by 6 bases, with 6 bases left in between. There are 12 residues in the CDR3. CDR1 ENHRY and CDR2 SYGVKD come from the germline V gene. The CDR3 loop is CAISESRGEQYF. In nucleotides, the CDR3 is TGTGCCATCAGTGAGTCGAGGGGCGAGCAGTACTTC.

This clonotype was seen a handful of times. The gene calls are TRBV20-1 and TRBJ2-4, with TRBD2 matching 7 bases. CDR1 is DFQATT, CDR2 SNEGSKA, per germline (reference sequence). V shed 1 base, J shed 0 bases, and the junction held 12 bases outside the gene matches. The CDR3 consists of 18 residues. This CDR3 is CSARAYGTTSLAKNIQYF. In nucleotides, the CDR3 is TGCAGTGCTAGAGCCTATGGGACTACGTCTTTAGCCAAAAACATTCAGTACTTC.

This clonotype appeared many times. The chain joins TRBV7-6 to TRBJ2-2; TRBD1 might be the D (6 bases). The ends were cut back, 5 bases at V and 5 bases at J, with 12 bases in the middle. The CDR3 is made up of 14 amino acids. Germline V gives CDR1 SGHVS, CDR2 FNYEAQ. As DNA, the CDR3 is TGTGCCAGCAGCCCCGGGACACAGACCGGGGAGCTGTTTTTT. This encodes CASSPGTQTGELFF.

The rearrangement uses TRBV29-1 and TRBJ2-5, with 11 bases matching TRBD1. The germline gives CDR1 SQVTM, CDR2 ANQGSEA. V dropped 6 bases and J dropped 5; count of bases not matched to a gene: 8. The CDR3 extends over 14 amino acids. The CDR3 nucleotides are TGCAGCGTAGGACAGGGGGCATCCGTGGAGACCCAGTACTTC. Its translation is CSVGQGASVETQYF.

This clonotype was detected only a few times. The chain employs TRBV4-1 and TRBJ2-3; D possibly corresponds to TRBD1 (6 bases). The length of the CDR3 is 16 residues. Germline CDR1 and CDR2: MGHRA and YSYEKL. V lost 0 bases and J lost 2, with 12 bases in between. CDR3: CASSQDPGVNTDTQYF. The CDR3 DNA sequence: TGCGCCAGCAGCCAAGATCCAGGGGTAAACACAGATACGCAGTATTTT.

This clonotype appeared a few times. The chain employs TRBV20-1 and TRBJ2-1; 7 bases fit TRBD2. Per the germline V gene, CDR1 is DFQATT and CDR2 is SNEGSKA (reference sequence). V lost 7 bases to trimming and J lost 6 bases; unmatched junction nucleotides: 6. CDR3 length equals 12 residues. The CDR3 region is CSERGSSNEQFF. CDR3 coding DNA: TGCAGTGAGCGGGGAAGTTCCAATGAGCAGTTCTTC.

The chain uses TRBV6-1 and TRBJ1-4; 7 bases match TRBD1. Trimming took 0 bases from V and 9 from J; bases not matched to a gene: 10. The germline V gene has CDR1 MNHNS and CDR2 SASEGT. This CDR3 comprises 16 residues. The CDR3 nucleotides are TGTGCCAGCAGTGAAGCCCTGGGTCAGGGGGAGAAAAAACTGTTTTTT. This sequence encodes CASSEALGQGEKKLFF.

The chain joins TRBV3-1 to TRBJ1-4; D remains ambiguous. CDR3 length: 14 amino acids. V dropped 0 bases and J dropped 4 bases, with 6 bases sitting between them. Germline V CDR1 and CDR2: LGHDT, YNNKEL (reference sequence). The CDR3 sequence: CASSQDQSNEKLFF. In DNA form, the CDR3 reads TGTGCCAGCAGCCAAGATCAGAGTAATGAAAAACTGTTTTTT. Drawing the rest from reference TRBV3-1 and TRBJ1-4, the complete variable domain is DTAVSQTPKYLVTQMGNDKSIKCEQNLGHDTMYWYKQDSKKFLKIMFSYNNKELIINETVPNRFSPKSPDKAHLNLHINSLELGDSAVYFCASSQDQSNEKLFFGSGTQLSVL.

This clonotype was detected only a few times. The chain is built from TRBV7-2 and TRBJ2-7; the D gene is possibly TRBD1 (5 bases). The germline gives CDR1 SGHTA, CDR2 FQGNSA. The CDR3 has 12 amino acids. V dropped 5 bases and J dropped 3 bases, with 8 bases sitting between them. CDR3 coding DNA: TGTGCCAGCAGCACACAGGTCTACGAGCAGTACTTC. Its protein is CASSTQVYEQYF. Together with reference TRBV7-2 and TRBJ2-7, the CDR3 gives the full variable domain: GAGVSQSPSNKVTEKGKDVELRCDPISGHTALYWYRQSLGQGLEFLIYFQGNSAPDKSGLPSDRFSAERTGGSVSTLTIQRTQQEDSAVYLCASSTQVYEQYFGPGTRLTVT.

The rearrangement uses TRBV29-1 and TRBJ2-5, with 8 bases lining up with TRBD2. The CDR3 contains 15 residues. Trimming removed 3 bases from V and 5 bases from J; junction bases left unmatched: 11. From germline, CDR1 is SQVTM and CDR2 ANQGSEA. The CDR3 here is CSVDPTGGSGETQYF. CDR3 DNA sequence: TGCAGCGTTGACCCAACGGGGGGGTCCGGGGAGACCCAGTACTTC.

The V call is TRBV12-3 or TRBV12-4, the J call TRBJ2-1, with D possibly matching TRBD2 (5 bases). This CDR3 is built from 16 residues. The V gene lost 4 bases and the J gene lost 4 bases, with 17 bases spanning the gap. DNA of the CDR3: TGTGCCAGCAGTTCCCCCAGAGCGGAAAGATACAATGAGCAGTTCTTC. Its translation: CASSSPRAERYNEQFF.

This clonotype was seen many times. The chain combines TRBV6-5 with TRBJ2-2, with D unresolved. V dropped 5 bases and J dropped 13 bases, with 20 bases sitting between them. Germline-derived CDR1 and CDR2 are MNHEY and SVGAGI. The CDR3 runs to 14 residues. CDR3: CASSLPVGLYVLFF. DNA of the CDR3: TGTGCCAGCAGTCTACCTGTGGGCCTTTACGTGCTGTTTTTT.

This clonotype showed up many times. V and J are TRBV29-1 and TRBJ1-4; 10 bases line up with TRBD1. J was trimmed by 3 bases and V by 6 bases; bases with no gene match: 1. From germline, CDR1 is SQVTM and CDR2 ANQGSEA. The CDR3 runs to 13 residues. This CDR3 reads CSVDRGSNEKLFF. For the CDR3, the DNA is TGCAGCGTGGACAGGGGGTCTAATGAAAAACTGTTTTTT.

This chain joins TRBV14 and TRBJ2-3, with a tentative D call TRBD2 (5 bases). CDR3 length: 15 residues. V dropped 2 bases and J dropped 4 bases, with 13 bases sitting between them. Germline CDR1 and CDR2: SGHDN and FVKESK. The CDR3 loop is CASSQKREPPDTQYF. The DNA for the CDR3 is TGTGCCAGCAGCCAAAAGAGGGAGCCCCCAGATACGCAGTATTTT.

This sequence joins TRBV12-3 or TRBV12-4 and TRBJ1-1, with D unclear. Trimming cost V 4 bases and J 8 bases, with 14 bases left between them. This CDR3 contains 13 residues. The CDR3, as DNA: TGTGCCAGCAGTTCGCTCACGACATTCGAAGCTTTCTTT. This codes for CASSSLTTFEAFF.

Here the CDR3 reads CASSYERQKHSNQPQHF. The CDR3 DNA reads as TGTGCCAGCAGTTACGAGAGACAGAAGCATAGCAATCAGCCCCAGCATTTT. The chain uses TRBV6-5 and TRBJ1-5; tentative D call: TRBD1 (5 bases). Trimming left V 2 bases short and J 0 bases short, with 14 bases between. CDR1 and CDR2 (germline): MNHEY, SVGAGI. CDR3 length: 17 amino acids.

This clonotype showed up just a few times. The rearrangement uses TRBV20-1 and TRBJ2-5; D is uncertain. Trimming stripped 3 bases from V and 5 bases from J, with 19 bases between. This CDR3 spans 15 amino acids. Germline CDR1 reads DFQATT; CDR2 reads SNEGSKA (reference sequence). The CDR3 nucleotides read TGCAGTGCTAGTGGCCCCGGTGTTACCAGGGAGACCCAGTACTTC. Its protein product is CSASGPGVTRETQYF.